These 22 T cell receptor beta chains share one sample of origin, sequenced in a study of CD8+ T cells in alopecia areata. Sorting of CD4+ cells into CD25+CD127- cells (for about 5 patients) was performed. Extracted from the samples, RNA was reverse transcribed into cDNA to serve as the sequencing template. Some clones are missing from TCRdb's copy, which holds only in-frame ones; the method was immunoSEQ multiplex PCR. The table includes 35,000 or so clones, 45% to 55% detected once. Sequenced input: CD4+ Tregs sorted from blood. The origin of the receptors is a human donor with alopecia areata.

This chain uses TRBV2 with TRBJ2-3, with D perhaps TRBD1 (5 bases). Between the trimmed V and J ends, which lost 3 bases and 5 bases, there was a span of 12 bases. The CDR3 length is 14 residues. Germline CDR1 SNHLY, CDR2 FYNNEI. CDR3 coding DNA: TGTGCCAGCAGTGAGGCAGGGTGGTTAGATACGCAGTATTTT. It codes for CASSEAGWLDTQYF.

Only one count was recorded for this clone. The chain recombines TRBV9 with TRBJ2-5; the D is unclear. Trimming pared 3 bases from V and 2 bases from J, leaving 8 bases between. Germline CDR1 reads SGDLS; CDR2 reads YYNGEE. The CDR3 has 13 residues. The CDR3 DNA reads TGTGCCAGCAGCGGGTTAGGACAAGAGACCCAGTACTTC. As protein: CASSGLGQETQYF.

This clone has more than one count but fewer than ten. The genes are TRBV14 and TRBJ1-1; no definite D call. The CDR3 runs to 13 residues. The V gene's germline CDR1 is SGHDN and CDR2 FVKESK. The germline V and J ends were trimmed by 5 bases and 3 bases, with 10 bases remaining between them. This CDR3 reads CASSKTRDTEAFF. CDR3 DNA: TGTGCCAGCAGCAAAACTCGGGACACTGAAGCTTTCTTT.

This sequence joins TRBV6-6 and TRBJ2-5; no firm D call. The CDR3 covers 13 residues. Germline-derived CDR1 and CDR2 are MNHNY and SVGAGI (reference sequence). V lost 2 bases and J lost 5, with 9 bases in between. CDR3 DNA sequence: TGTGCCAGCAGTTACGGTTGGTGGGAGACCCAGTACTTC. Residues: CASSYGWWETQYF.

About this clone itself: A junction boundary mismatches the germline segment, possibly from a read error. This rearrangement joins TRBV15 to TRBJ1-2; 10 bases are a match to TRBD1. Germline CDR1 and CDR2: LNHNV and YYDKDF (reference sequence). The CDR3 runs 16 residues. The CDR3 DNA follows: TGTGCCACCAGCAGTCGGACAGGGGGAAACCCCTATGGCTACGCCTTC. This sequence encodes CATSSRTGGNPYGYAF. Drawing the rest from reference TRBV15 and TRBJ1-2, the complete variable domain is DAMVIQNPRYQVTQFGKPVTLSCSQTLNHNVMYWYQQKSSQAPKLLFHYYDKDFNNEADTPDNFQSRRPNTSFCFLDIRSPGLGDTAMYLCATSSRTGGNPYGYAFGSGTRLTVV.

The gene calls are TRBV5-1 and TRBJ2-2; D is possibly TRBD1 (6 bases). Trimming pared 1 base from V and 5 bases from J, leaving 15 bases between. CDR1 and CDR2 from the germline V gene are SGHRS and YFSETQ. This CDR3 region has 16 residues. CDR3 sequence (DNA): TGCGCCAGCAGCTTGATGAGGGGGACGCGAACCGGGGAGCTGTTTTTT. It codes for CASSLMRGTRTGELFF.

The rearrangement links TRBV27 to TRBJ2-3, with D tentatively TRBD2 (6 bases). Trimming left V 3 bases short and J 0 bases short, with 10 bases between. Germline CDR1 is MNHEY and CDR2 is SMNVEV (reference sequence). The CDR3 is made up of 15 amino acids. The CDR3 sequence: CASSLRRDSTDTQYF. The CDR3 DNA reads as TGTGCCAGCAGTTTGCGGCGGGATAGCACAGATACGCAGTATTTT.

Only one count was recorded for this clone. The chain joins TRBV7-9 to TRBJ2-7, with D hard to call. Germline CDR1 is SEHNR and CDR2 is FQNEAQ (reference sequence). V shed 5 bases and J shed 4 bases, with 6 bases lying between them. The CDR3 is 11 residues long. The CDR3 DNA sequence: TGTGCCAGCAGCCCCCAGTACGAGCAGTACTTC. Protein: CASSPQYEQYF.

The chain has TRBV7-9 and TRBJ1-1; no definite D call. The CDR3 is 13 amino acids. The germline V gene has CDR1 SEHNR and CDR2 FQNEAQ (reference sequence). Trimming removed 3 bases from V and 1 base from J, with 6 bases in between. CDR3: CASSLRGNTEAFF. CDR3 in DNA: TGTGCCAGCAGCTTGCGGGGGAACACTGAAGCTTTCTTT.

The chain recombines TRBV6-5 with TRBJ2-5; 7 nucleotides match TRBD2. There are 13 residues in the CDR3. The ends lost 6 bases at V and 5 bases at J; junction bases unmatched: 6. Germline CDR1 MNHEY, CDR2 SVGAGI. The CDR3 here is CASRTGLVETQYF. The CDR3 DNA reads as TGTGCCAGCAGAACAGGACTAGTGGAGACCCAGTACTTC.

This clone was observed a single time. The chain couples TRBV5-1 to TRBJ2-1; D uncertain. V was cut by 0 bases and J by 1 base, with 14 bases left in between. The CDR3 has 17 amino acids. The germline CDR1 and CDR2 sequences are SGHRS and YFSETQ. CDR3 amino acids: CASSLAADPYSYNEQFF. CDR3 nucleotide sequence: TGCGCCAGCAGCTTGGCAGCAGACCCGTATTCCTACAATGAGCAGTTCTTC. Complete variable domain (other parts from reference TRBV5-1 and TRBJ2-1): KAGVTQTPRYLIKTRGQQVTLSCSPISGHRSVSWYQQTPGQGLQFLFEYFSETQRNKGNFPGRFSGRQFSNSRSEMNVSTLELGDSALYLCASSLAADPYSYNEQFFGPGTRLTVL.

The gene calls are TRBV6-5 and TRBJ2-5; possibly TRBD1 or TRBD2 for D (5 bases each). V lost 8 bases and J 5 bases, leaving 18 bases between the germline ends. CDR1 MNHEY and CDR2 SVGAGI come from the germline V gene. The CDR3 runs to 14 residues. The CDR3 DNA follows: TGTGCCAGCGCCCGAGGGGAGCTCGGGGAGACCCAGTACTTC. This encodes CASARGELGETQYF.

V is TRBV10-3 and J is TRBJ2-5, with D perhaps matching TRBD1 or TRBD2 (5 bases each). The V gene lost 11 bases and the J gene lost 5 bases, with 18 bases spanning the gap. CDR1 and CDR2 (germline): ENHRY, SYGVKD. The CDR3 length is 13 residues. CDR3 nucleotides: TGTGCCGCCGGCAGGGAGATAGGGGAGACCCAGTACTTC. Translation gives CAAGREIGETQYF.

The chain couples TRBV11-2 to TRBJ2-3; tentative D call: TRBD2 (5 bases). CDR3 length: 16 amino acids. Germline loops: CDR1 SGHAT, CDR2 FQNNGV. Trimming stripped 0 bases from V and 2 bases from J, with 12 bases between. The CDR3 region is CASSLEVARITDTQYF. The CDR3 DNA sequence: TGTGCCAGCAGCTTAGAGGTAGCGCGGATCACAGATACGCAGTATTTT. Combining the CDR3 with reference TRBV11-2 and TRBJ2-3 gives the whole variable domain EAGVAQSPRYKIIEKRQSVAFWCNPISGHATLYWYQQILGQGPKLLIQFQNNGVVDDSQLPKDRFSAERLKGVDSTLKIQPAKLEDSAVYLCASSLEVARITDTQYFGPGTRLTVL.

This clone has only one observation. V and J are TRBV5-1 and TRBJ1-1, with 8 bases fitting TRBD1. The J segment lost 6 bases and the V segment lost 4 bases, leaving 5 bases of the junction unmatched. CDR3 length: 13 residues. Germline V gene lookup returns CDR1 SGHRS and CDR2 YFSETQ. In nucleotides, the CDR3 is TGCGCCAGCAGCCTGGACAGGGTCCCTGAAGCTTTCTTT. It yields the protein CASSLDRVPEAFF.

This clone was recorded a few times. Here the CDR3 DNA reads TGTGCCAGCAGTCTCCCGTACAGCCCAGATACGCAGTATTTT. It translates to CASSLPYSPDTQYF. The chain joins TRBV7-2 to TRBJ2-3, with D hard to call. Trimming removed 6 bases at V and 4 bases at J, with 14 bases between. The CDR3 contains 14 residues. The germline V gene has CDR1 SGHTA and CDR2 FQGNSA.

This clone is medium-sized within its sample. The chain uses TRBV27 and TRBJ2-1, with TRBD2 identical over 14 bases. The CDR3 loop spans 15 amino acids. Germline V gene lookup returns CDR1 MNHEY and CDR2 SMNVEV (reference sequence). V gave up 5 bases and J gave up 3 bases; unmatched junction bases: 0. The CDR3 region has the DNA TGTGCCAGCAGTGGGACTAGCGGGGGCTACAATGAGCAGTTCTTC. Protein: CASSGTSGGYNEQFF.

This clone was detected only once. The chain recombines TRBV11-1 with TRBJ1-6; D gene unclear. The CDR3 runs to 15 residues. Per germline, CDR1 SGHAT and CDR2 FQDESV (reference sequence). Trimming took 5 bases from V and 4 from J, leaving 12 bases between them. In nucleotides, the CDR3 is TGTGCCAGCAGCCCCGCGCTCGGATATAATTCACCCCTCCACTTT. Translated, it gives CASSPALGYNSPLHF.

A few counts support this clone. V and J are TRBV10-3 and TRBJ2-1; perhaps D is TRBD1 or TRBD2 (5 bases each). The ends were cut back, 4 bases at V and 2 bases at J, with 21 bases in the middle. This CDR3 comprises 18 residues. Germline V lookup: CDR1 ENHRY, CDR2 SYGVKD. The DNA of the CDR3 is TGTGCCATCAGTGCACCACCCGGGGTAAGGGGAGCCTACAATGAGCAGTTCTTC. Encoded protein: CAISAPPGVRGAYNEQFF.

The chain couples TRBV7-9 to TRBJ1-4, with a possible D match to TRBD1 (5 bases). The V gene's germline CDR1 is SEHNR and CDR2 FQNEAQ (reference sequence). Between the trimmed V and J ends, which lost 4 bases and 8 bases, there was a span of 17 bases. The CDR3 totals 15 residues. The DNA of the CDR3 is TGTGCCAGCAGCTCCCGGACCGGGACGGGGGAAAAACTGTTTTTT. It specifies CASSSRTGTGEKLFF. Variable domain in full (rest from reference TRBV7-9 and TRBJ1-4): DTGVSQNPRHKITKRGQNVTFRCDPISEHNRLYWYRQTLGQGPEFLTYFQNEAQLEKSRLLSDRFSAERPKGSFSTLEIQRTEQGDSAMYLCASSSRTGTGEKLFFGSGTQLSVL.

The V gene is TRBV6-5, the J gene TRBJ1-2; 8 nucleotides line up with TRBD1. CDR1 and CDR2 (germline): MNHEY, SVGAGI. The V and J ends lost 2 bases and 6 bases, in that order; junction bases with no gene match: 5. The CDR3 spans 14 residues. In DNA, the CDR3 is TGTGCCAGCAGTTACACGGCCAGGGGGCATGGCTACACCTTC. This codes for CASSYTARGHGYTF.

The V gene is TRBV23-1, the J gene TRBJ2-3, with 12 bases that match TRBD2. TRBV23-1 is flagged as an ORF with uncertain function. This CDR3 is built from 16 residues. V dropped 2 bases and J dropped 6; count of bases not matched to a gene: 6. This CDR3 reads CASSQNLAGGPDTQYF. The CDR3 DNA reads as TGCGCCAGCAGTCAAAATCTAGCGGGGGGGCCGGATACGCAGTATTTT.